This is a list of T cell receptor beta chains from one sample in a study of regulatory T cells in long-lasting Graves disease. TCRdb itself ran the multiplex PCR reads through MiXCR, one entry per CDR3 protein. The sample consists of hundreds of thousands of distinct CDR3 sequences, over 15% of them appearing once. The data were also submitted as part of a second study, on T cells in Graves' hyperthyroidism and ophthalmopathy.

The input for sequencing was peripheral blood mononuclear cells (PBMCs), taken at new diagnosis, from a patient treated with antithyroid drugs. The receptors originated from a man aged 40-55 years with Graves disease. CDR3s include the opening cysteine and the closing phenylalanine or tryptophan. The order of the fields is J gene, clone size, D gene, V gene, CDR3 protein, CDR3 DNA. The D gene is left open where the match is weak. The size field is filled for only some rows; it gives once, few, many or a size class.

TRBJ2-7 many TRBD2 TRBV13 CASSGTSGLPYEQYF TGTGCCAGCAGCGGGACTAGCGGACTACCCTACGAGCAGTACTTC
TRBJ2-5 NA NA TRBV13 CASSSFMGETQYF TGTGCCAGCAGCTCGTTCATGGGAGAGACCCAGTACTTC
TRBJ2-6 NA NA TRBV19 CASSSAWFPGANVLTF TGTGCCAGTAGTTCCGCTTGGTTCCCTGGGGCCAACGTCCTGACTTTC
TRBJ2-7 many TRBD1 TRBV18 CASSAGTGQYYEQYF TGTGCCAGCTCAGCCGGGACAGGGCAATACTACGAGCAGTACTTC
TRBJ1-5 many NA TRBV6-1 CASSPLYHSNQPQHF TGTGCCAGCAGCCCCTTGTACCATAGCAATCAGCCCCAGCATTTT
TRBJ1-5 many NA TRBV2 CASSAGRTRGNQPQHF TGTGCCAGCAGTGCCGGACGCACTCGGGGCAATCAGCCCCAGCATTTT
TRBJ2-3 many TRBD1 TRBV18 CASSQTGGDFADTQYF TGTGCCAGCTCACAAACAGGGGGCGATTTCGCAGATACGCAGTATTTT
TRBJ1-2 NA NA TRBV19 CASSIGPGPLLPYGYTF TGTGCCAGTAGTATAGGCCCGGGACCGCTACTACCCTATGGCTACACCTTC
TRBJ1-6 few NA TRBV3-1 CASSYLDRRALHF TGTGCCAGCAGCTATCTAGACAGGCGGGCCCTCCACTTT
TRBJ2-1 NA NA TRBV5-1 CASSLGRLSSYNEQFF TGCGCCAGCAGCTTGGGGAGGTTGAGCTCCTACAATGAGCAGTTCTTC
TRBJ2-7 many TRBD2 TRBV20-1 CSAQLAGGSYEQYF TGCAGTGCTCAACTAGCGGGGGGCTCCTACGAGCAGTACTTC
TRBJ2-7 many NA TRBV2 CASSGALIYEQYF TGTGCCAGCAGCGGGGCACTAATCTACGAGCAGTACTTC
TRBJ2-6 few TRBD1 TRBV20-1 CSAKGQGDFSGANVLTF TGCAGTGCTAAGGGACAGGGTGATTTCTCTGGGGCCAACGTCCTGACTTTC
TRBJ2-7 many TRBD1 TRBV5-1 CASSYGQGSGEQYF TGCGCCAGCAGCTACGGACAGGGGTCTGGCGAGCAGTACTTC
TRBJ2-7 once NA TRBV2 CASSPFLAPMVYEQYF TGTGCCAGCAGTCCATTTCTAGCGCCGATGGTCTACGAGCAGTACTTC
TRBJ1-5 few TRBD1 TRBV6-2/TRBV6-3 CASRSRDRGHQPQHF TGTGCCAGCAGGAGCCGGGACAGGGGACATCAGCCCCAGCATTTT